Listed here is a single T cell receptor beta chain. Its antigen is currently not known. Base qualities were left out, and no much larger clone turns up one base away. Whole blood was collected in K2EDTA tubes by collaborating institutions according to the institutions' own protocols. For TCRbeta analysis, collaborator samples were shipped as frozen whole blood, as isolated PBMCs, or as DNA extracted from either sample type. TCRbeta CDR3 regions were amplified from genomic DNA using the immunoSEQ Assay, a bias-controlled multiplex PCR. In the original analysis: Within the assay, amplification of reference gene primers was used to estimate how many nucleated cells each sample contained. To quantify the absolute abundance of each unique TCRbeta CDR3 rearrangement, sequence reads were collapsed and filtered. For each sample, productive Simpson clonality was calculated as the square root of Simpson's diversity index over productive rearrangements. TCRdb limited this immuneACCESS table to in-frame rearrangements with V and J called. A share of clones is missing; checked studies link under half to unresolved V genes, and the rest is unexplained. V and J calls and clone size are those listed in that table; D and trimming were worked out from the DNA. A total of about 150,000 clones appear in this sample, roughly 89% of them only once. The ten top clones hold around 2.9% of the sample.

The data originate from a study of blood T cell repertoires in COVID-19 (dated by TCRdb to 2018 to 2020). A note on the overall study: Samples from collaborators originated in the United States, Italy and Spain and spanned both the acute and convalescent phases of COVID-19. The material from the prospective study consisted of cDNA or gDNA derived from T cells, B-cell-depleted T cells, or PBMCs. Deeply sampled blood TCRbeta repertoires from subjects exposed to, actively infected with, or recovered from COVID-19 were included in the dataset. The repertoires were released in a freely available public database intended as a resource for research on the immune response to SARS-CoV-2. Samples came from the ongoing ImmuneRACE study (first 160 participants) plus 1,254 subjects from 6 global collaborators. Nearly every sample came with metadata listing a de-identified subject ID, COVID-19 status, age in years and sex. Where HLA class I and class II types were available, the types were taken from metadata supplied by the sample provider, not from assay-based typing.

Broad study findings and their caveats: The quantity of clinical and demographic metadata differed by source and by participant and was supplied without curation.

Its CDR3 holds 15 amino acids, cysteine through phenylalanine. Kept here is only the CDR3 DNA, which spans 45 bases and is read in frame from base 1. Reading the germline V gene gives CDR1 ENHRY and CDR2 SYGVKD. Compared with germline, V lacks 4 bases and J lacks 6 bases; bases without a gene match: 6. Sample: peripheral blood. This clonotype was obtained from a man between 60 and 75 years old with active or convalescent COVID-19. This receptor chain uses TRBV10-3 and TRBJ1-6, with 7 junctional bases fitting TRBD1. The CDR3 protein: CAISATGTANSPLHF. The DNA is TGTGCCATCAGTGCGACCGGGACAGCTAATTCACCCCTCCACTTT.